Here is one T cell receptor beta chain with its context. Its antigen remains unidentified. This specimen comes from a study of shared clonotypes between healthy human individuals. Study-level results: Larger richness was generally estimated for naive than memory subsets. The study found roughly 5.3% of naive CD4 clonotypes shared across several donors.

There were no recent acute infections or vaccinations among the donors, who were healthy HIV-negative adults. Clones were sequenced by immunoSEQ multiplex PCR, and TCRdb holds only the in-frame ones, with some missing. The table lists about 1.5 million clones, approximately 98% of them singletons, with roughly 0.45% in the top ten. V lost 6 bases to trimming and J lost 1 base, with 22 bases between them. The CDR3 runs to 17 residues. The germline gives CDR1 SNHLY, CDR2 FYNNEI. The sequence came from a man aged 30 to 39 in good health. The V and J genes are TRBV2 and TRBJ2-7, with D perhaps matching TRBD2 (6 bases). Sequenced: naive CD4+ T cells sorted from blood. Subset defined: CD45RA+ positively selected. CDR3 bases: TGTGCCAGCAGGCAGAACGTCGCTTTGGGGAGGTCCTACGAGCAGTACTTC. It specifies CASRQNVALGRSYEQYF.